This entry lists 15 T cell receptor beta chains sequenced from one sample in a study of CD8 T cells in Susac syndrome. The RNA input was 0.5 to 1 ug, and it was reverse transcribed with random hexamers. MiXCR was run by TCRdb on the immunoSEQ multiplex PCR reads, yielding one entry per CDR3 protein. The sample consists of approximately 83,000 distinct CDR3 sequences, about 93% of them appearing once. The specimen was CD8+ T cells from PBMCs. The source of these receptors is a human donor with Susac syndrome.

V is TRBV5-6 and J is TRBJ2-7; D may match TRBD1 or TRBD2 (5 bases each). This CDR3 is 13 amino acids long. Between the trimmed V and J ends, which lost 2 bases and 6 bases, there was a span of 12 bases. The germline V gene encodes CDR1 SGHDT and CDR2 YYEEEE. CDR3 in DNA: TGTGCCAGCAGCTTCGGGGCAAGCAGCGAGCAGTACTTC. Its protein is CASSFGASSEQYF.

V is TRBV6-5 and J is TRBJ1-6, with 7 bases fitting TRBD1. V lost 10 bases to trimming and J lost 4 bases; unmatched junction nucleotides: 10. The CDR3 consists of 15 residues. Germline assignment: CDR1 MNHEY and CDR2 SVGAGI. The CDR3 DNA is TGTGCCACCACGGCACGGGACAGTTATAATTCACCCCTCCACTTT. As protein: CATTARDSYNSPLHF.

The J gene is TRBJ2-5, the V gene TRBV5-1; D is unresolved. Trimming cost V 1 base and J 5 bases, with 6 bases left between them. The CDR3 has 12 amino acids. CDR1 and CDR2 (germline): SGHRS, YFSETQ. CDR3 region: CASSLSGETQYF. CDR3 nucleotide sequence: TGCGCCAGCAGCTTGTCCGGGGAGACCCAGTACTTC.

The rearrangement links TRBV27 to TRBJ2-1, with D perhaps TRBD1 (6 bases). With 5 bases removed from V and 3 bases from J, the gap between germline ends came to 14 bases. Germline V gene sequence: CDR1 MNHEY, CDR2 SMNVEV (reference sequence). The CDR3 extends over 15 amino acids. The CDR3 spells CASSAGQSVYNEQFF. CDR3 bases: TGTGCCAGCAGTGCTGGACAGTCAGTCTACAATGAGCAGTTCTTC.

Only one count was recorded for this clonotype. V and J are TRBV5-6 and TRBJ1-2; 10 bases match TRBD1. The CDR3 runs to 15 residues. The ends lost 1 base at V and 4 bases at J; junction bases unmatched: 4. Looked up from germline, CDR1 is SGHDT and CDR2 is YYEEEE. This CDR3 is CASSLFGQGGYGYTF. For the CDR3, the DNA is TGTGCCAGCAGCTTGTTTGGACAGGGGGGCTATGGCTACACCTTC.

The V gene is TRBV6-5, the J gene TRBJ2-1; tentative D call: TRBD2 (5 bases). From germline, CDR1 is MNHEY and CDR2 SVGAGI. V gave up 5 bases and J gave up 5 bases, with 10 bases separating them. This CDR3 has 13 amino acids. The CDR3 coding sequence is TGTGCCAGCAGTCTCGGGGTTCACAATGAGCAGTTCTTC. It specifies CASSLGVHNEQFF.

V gene TRBV3-1 combines with J gene TRBJ2-1; D not resolved. The CDR3 sequence is 17 residues long. Germline V gene data show CDR1 as LGHDT and CDR2 as YNNKEL (reference sequence). Trimming stripped 0 bases from V and 3 bases from J, with 15 bases between. CDR3 DNA: TGTGCCAGCAGCCAAGATCCGGTGCGAACGTTCTACAATGAGCAGTTCTTC. This encodes CASSQDPVRTFYNEQFF.

This clonotype was seen a single time. The rearrangement uses TRBV29-1 and TRBJ2-7, with 8 bases that match TRBD2. CDR3 length: 14 amino acids. V trimming: 6 bases; J trimming: 3 bases; junction bases outside the gene matches: 10. Germline-derived CDR1 and CDR2 are SQVTM and ANQGSEA. The CDR3 protein is CSVGGGGSNYEQYF. The CDR3, as DNA: TGCAGCGTCGGCGGCGGGGGGTCAAACTACGAGCAGTACTTC.

The chain employs TRBV9 and TRBJ2-1; TRBD2 matches 8 bases. The germline V gene has CDR1 SGDLS and CDR2 YYNGEE. V shed 0 bases and J 3 bases; nucleotides not matched to a gene: 5. The CDR3 sequence is 16 residues long. CDR3 sequence reads: CASSVATLADYNEQFF. The CDR3 DNA sequence: TGTGCCAGCAGCGTAGCTACACTAGCGGACTACAATGAGCAGTTCTTC.

The chain couples TRBV4-3 to TRBJ2-1; 10 bases align to TRBD2. Looked up from germline, CDR1 is LGHNA and CDR2 is YSLEER. The CDR3 covers 18 residues. V was clipped by 1 base and J by 2 bases; unmatched bases: 8. The CDR3 loop is CASSQATVAGGTYNEQFF. The CDR3 DNA is TGCGCCAGCAGCCAAGCTACAGTAGCGGGAGGAACCTACAATGAGCAGTTCTTC.

This chain joins TRBV12-3 or TRBV12-4 and TRBJ2-2, with a weak D call TRBD2 (5 bases). Deletions cut 3 bases from V and 0 bases from J, with 14 bases between. The CDR3 spans 17 residues. CDR3: CASSFPGYAPNTGELFF. CDR3 coding DNA: TGTGCCAGCAGTTTTCCGGGGTACGCCCCGAACACCGGGGAGCTGTTTTTT.

The V gene is TRBV28, the J gene TRBJ2-2; D is unresolved. Trimming removed 5 bases from V and 9 bases from J, with 7 bases in between. The germline V gene encodes CDR1 MDHEN and CDR2 SYDVKM. The CDR3 sequence is 11 residues long. CDR3 protein: CASSPLRELFF. DNA for the CDR3: TGTGCCAGCAGTCCTCTTAGGGAGCTGTTTTTT.

V gene TRBV3-1 combines with J gene TRBJ2-7; tentative D call: TRBD2 (7 bases). The germline gives CDR1 LGHDT, CDR2 YNNKEL (reference sequence). The ends were cut back, 4 bases at V and 2 bases at J, with 15 bases in the middle. The CDR3 length is 15 residues. The CDR3 is CASSPTWGGPYEQYF. The CDR3 DNA sequence: TGTGCCAGCAGCCCAACCTGGGGGGGGCCCTACGAGCAGTACTTC.

This chain connects TRBV12-3 or TRBV12-4 to TRBJ2-1; D ambiguous. Deletions cut 6 bases from V and 10 bases from J, with 4 bases between. The CDR3 has 9 amino acids. In nucleotides, the CDR3 is TGTGCCAGCAGACCCGAGCAGTTCTTC. Protein: CASRPEQFF.

This chain connects TRBV25-1 to TRBJ2-7; D possibly corresponds to TRBD2 (5 bases). V lost 1 base, J lost 0 bases, and 10 bases lay in between. Germline lookup yields CDR1 MGHDK and CDR2 SYGVNS. This CDR3 region has 15 residues. CDR3 in amino acids: CASSELRESSYEQYF. DNA of the CDR3: TGTGCCAGCAGTGAATTAAGGGAGTCCTCCTACGAGCAGTACTTC.